These 4 T cell receptor beta chains were sequenced from one sample in a study of beta chain features in type 1 diabetes. The isolated RNA, all of it, was reverse transcribed, so expressed TCRB transcripts were what got sequenced. Sequencing used immunoSEQ multiplex PCR; TCRdb keeps in-frame clones, though not all of them. The sample holds roughly 170,000 clones, approximately 13% seen once. Sequencing was carried out using central memory CD4+ T cells from blood. These receptors all stem from a woman aged 18-30 years in good health.

The chain recombines TRBV28 with TRBJ2-4; D is perhaps TRBD2 (5 bases). The V and J ends lost 4 bases and 9 bases respectively, with 25 bases between them. The CDR3 totals 17 residues. The germline CDR1 and CDR2 sequences are MDHEN and SYDVKM. CDR3 sequence reads: CASSSPSSAGGLGIQYF. The CDR3 region has the DNA TGTGCCAGCAGTTCACCGTCCTCAGCCGGAGGTTTAGGCATTCAGTACTTC. The variable domain in full, completed from reference TRBV28 and TRBJ2-4, reads DVKVTQSSRYLVKRTGEKVFLECVQDMDHENMFWYRQDPGLGLRLIYFSYDVKMKEKGDIPEGYSVSREKKERFSLILESASTNQTSMYLCASSSPSSAGGLGIQYFGAGTRLSVL.

This clone was detected a few times. This sequence joins TRBV7-9 and TRBJ2-5, with D maybe TRBD2 (6 bases). This CDR3 spans 12 amino acids. Between the trimmed V and J ends, which lost 8 bases and 4 bases, there was a span of 11 bases. CDR1 and CDR2 from the germline V gene are SEHNR and FQNEAQ (reference sequence). Written as DNA, the CDR3 is TGTGCCAGCCACCGGCGGGGAGAGACCCAGTACTTC. The encoded protein is CASHRRGETQYF.

This clone has only a few counts. Here the CDR3 reads CASSLQKQETQYF. The CDR3 DNA reads TGTGCCAGCAGCTTGCAGAAGCAAGAGACCCAGTACTTC. The rearrangement links TRBV5-4 to TRBJ2-5; D is unresolved. V shed 1 base and J shed 2 bases, with 6 bases lying between them. There are 13 residues in the CDR3. The germline CDR1 and CDR2 sequences are SGHNT and YYREEE (reference sequence).

This clone turned up a few times. The chain combines TRBV30 with TRBJ2-7; the D gene is possibly TRBD2 (5 bases). The CDR3 runs to 12 residues. Germline assignment: CDR1 GTSNPN and CDR2 SVGIG (reference sequence). V lost 3 bases, J lost 3 bases, and 9 bases lay in between. CDR3 bases: TGTGCCTGGAGATATGAGGGCTACGAGCAGTACTTC. Translated: CAWRYEGYEQYF.